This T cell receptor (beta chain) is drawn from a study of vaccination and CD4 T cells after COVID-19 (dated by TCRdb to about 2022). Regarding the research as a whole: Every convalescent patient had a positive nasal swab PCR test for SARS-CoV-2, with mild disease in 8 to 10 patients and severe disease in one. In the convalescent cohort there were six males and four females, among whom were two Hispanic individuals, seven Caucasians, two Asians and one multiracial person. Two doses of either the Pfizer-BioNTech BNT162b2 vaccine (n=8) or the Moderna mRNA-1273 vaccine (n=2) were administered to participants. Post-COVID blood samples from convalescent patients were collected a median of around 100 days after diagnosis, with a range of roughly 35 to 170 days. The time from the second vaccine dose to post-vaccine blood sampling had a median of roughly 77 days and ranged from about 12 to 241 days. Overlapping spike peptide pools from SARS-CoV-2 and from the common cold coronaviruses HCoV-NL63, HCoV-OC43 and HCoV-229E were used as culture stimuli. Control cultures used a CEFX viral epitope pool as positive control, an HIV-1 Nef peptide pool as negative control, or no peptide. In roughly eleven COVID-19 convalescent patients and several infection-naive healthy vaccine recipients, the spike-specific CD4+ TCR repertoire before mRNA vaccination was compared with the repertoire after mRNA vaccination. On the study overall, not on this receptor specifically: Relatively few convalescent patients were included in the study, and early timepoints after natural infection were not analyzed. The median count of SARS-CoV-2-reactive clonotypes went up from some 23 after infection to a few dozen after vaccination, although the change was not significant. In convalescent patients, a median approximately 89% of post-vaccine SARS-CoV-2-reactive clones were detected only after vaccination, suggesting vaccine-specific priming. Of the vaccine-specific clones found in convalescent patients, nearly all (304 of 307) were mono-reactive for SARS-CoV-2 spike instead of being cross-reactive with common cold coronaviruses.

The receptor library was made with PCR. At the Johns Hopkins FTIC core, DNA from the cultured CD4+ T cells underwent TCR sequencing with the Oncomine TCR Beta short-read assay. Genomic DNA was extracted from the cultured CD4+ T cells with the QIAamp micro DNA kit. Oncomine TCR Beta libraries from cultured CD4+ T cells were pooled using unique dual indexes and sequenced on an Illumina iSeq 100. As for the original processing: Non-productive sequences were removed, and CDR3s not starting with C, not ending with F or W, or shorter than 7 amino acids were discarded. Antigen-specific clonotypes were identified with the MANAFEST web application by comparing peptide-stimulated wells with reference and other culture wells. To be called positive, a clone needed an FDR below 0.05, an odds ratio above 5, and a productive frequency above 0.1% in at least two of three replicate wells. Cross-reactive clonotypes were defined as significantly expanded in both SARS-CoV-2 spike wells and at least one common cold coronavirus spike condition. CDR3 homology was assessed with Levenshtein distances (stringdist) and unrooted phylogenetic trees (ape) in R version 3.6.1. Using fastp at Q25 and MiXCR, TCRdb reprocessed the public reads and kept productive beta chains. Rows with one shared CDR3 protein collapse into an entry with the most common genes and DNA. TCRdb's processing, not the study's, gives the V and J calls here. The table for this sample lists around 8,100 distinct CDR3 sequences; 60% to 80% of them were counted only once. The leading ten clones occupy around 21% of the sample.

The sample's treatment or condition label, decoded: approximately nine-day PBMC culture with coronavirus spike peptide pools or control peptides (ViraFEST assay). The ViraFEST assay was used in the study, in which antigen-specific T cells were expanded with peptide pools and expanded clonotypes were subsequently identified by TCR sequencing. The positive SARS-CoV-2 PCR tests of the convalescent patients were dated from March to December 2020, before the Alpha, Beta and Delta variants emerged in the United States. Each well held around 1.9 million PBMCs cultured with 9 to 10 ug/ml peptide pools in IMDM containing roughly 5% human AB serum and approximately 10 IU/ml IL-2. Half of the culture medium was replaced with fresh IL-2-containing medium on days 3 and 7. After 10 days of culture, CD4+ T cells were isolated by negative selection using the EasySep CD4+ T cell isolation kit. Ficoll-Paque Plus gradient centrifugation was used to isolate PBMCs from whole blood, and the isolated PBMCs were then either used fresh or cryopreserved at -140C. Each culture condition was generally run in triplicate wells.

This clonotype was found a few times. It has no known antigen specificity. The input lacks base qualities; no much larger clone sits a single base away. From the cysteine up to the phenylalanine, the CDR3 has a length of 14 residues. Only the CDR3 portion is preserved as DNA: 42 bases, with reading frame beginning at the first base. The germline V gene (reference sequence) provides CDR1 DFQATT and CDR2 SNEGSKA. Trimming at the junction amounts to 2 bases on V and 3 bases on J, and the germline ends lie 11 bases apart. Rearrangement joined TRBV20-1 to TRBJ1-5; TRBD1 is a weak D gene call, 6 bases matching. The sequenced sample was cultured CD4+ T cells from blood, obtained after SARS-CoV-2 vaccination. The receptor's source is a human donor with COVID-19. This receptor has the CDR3 CSARRTEINQPQHF. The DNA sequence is TGCAGTGCTAGACGGACAGAGATCAATCAGCCCCAGCATTTT.